The clone carrying this T cell receptor beta chain appeared a few times. As yet, its antigen is unknown. This entry is derived from a study of beta chain features in type 1 diabetes. Study observations and caveats: Since sequencing was performed on cDNA, cells with high TCR expression could be over-represented. Type 1 diabetes patients had moderately but significantly shorter TCRB CDR3s in all four CD4+ subsets.

Reverse transcribing all isolated RNA meant expressed TCRB transcripts were sequenced. Sequencing was performed with immunoSEQ multiplex PCR; in TCRdb, only in-frame clones are kept and a portion is missing. The data show about 27,000 clones, 55% to 60% seen once. CDR3 size: 13 residues. The germline V gene has CDR1 SGHTA and CDR2 FQGNSA. Trimming took 5 bases from V and 6 from J, leaving 11 bases between them. All of the sorted populations showed purity greater than 95%. The genes are TRBV7-2 and TRBJ2-1; D possibly corresponds to TRBD1 (6 bases). Input material: Tregs from blood. The clonotype originates from a woman aged 18-29 years with type 1 diabetes. The CDR3 is CASSPQGPNEQFF. The CDR3 nucleotides read TGTGCCAGCAGCCCCCAGGGGCCCAATGAGCAGTTCTTC. Using reference TRBV7-2 and TRBJ2-1 for the parts outside the CDR3, the full variable domain is GAGVSQSPSNKVTEKGKDVELRCDPISGHTALYWYRQSLGQGLEFLIYFQGNSAPDKSGLPSDRFSAERTGGSVSTLTIQRTQQEDSAVYLCASSPQGPNEQFFGPGTRLTVL.